Listed here are 21 T cell receptor beta chains from one sample, sequenced in a study of T cells in tumors after PD-1 blockade. The table came from immunoSEQ multiplex PCR; TCRdb's copy has only in-frame clones and leaves some out. This table has around 51,000 clones, about 84% appearing once. The sample consisted of PBMCs, taken before anti-PD-1 treatment. The receptors were gathered from a human donor with basal cell carcinoma.

The chain links TRBV24-1 to TRBJ1-6, with D hard to call. This CDR3 has 10 amino acids. V was shortened by 9 bases and J by 16 bases, with 12 bases between the two germline ends. Germline V CDR1 and CDR2: KGHDR, SFDVKD. The chain's CDR3 is CATATKWLHF. The CDR3 coding sequence is TGTGCCACCGCGACGAAGTGGCTCCACTTT.

This clone has only one observation. This sequence joins TRBV4-1 and TRBJ2-4; TRBD1 agrees at 10 bases. Germline CDR1 MGHRA, CDR2 YSYEKL. This CDR3 is 17 amino acids long. V lost 2 bases to trimming and J lost 3 bases; unmatched junction nucleotides: 7. CDR3 in amino acids: CASSQSDRGYVKNIQYF. The CDR3 DNA follows: TGCGCCAGCAGCCAATCGGACAGGGGGTACGTCAAAAACATTCAGTACTTC.

The gene calls are TRBV11-3 and TRBJ2-3; D perhaps matches TRBD2 (6 bases). The CDR3 contains 15 residues. Trimming removed 2 bases at V and 4 bases at J, with 13 bases between. Germline CDR1 SGHNT, CDR2 YENEEA. Written as DNA, the CDR3 is TGTGCCAGCAGCTTACGGGGGAAGGGGTCAGATACGCAGTATTTT. Translated, it gives CASSLRGKGSDTQYF.

J is TRBJ2-1 and V is TRBV6-2 or TRBV6-3; TRBD1 matches 8 bases. V trimming: 6 bases; J trimming: 7 bases; junction bases outside the gene matches: 8. This CDR3 contains 14 residues. CDR1 is MNHEY and CDR2 is SVGEGT in the germline V gene. CDR3 amino acids: CASRYTGGSNEQFF. The CDR3 DNA reads TGTGCCAGCAGATACACAGGGGGTTCGAATGAGCAGTTCTTC.

In DNA form, the CDR3 reads TGTGCCAGCAGCCCGGCTGTGGGGGACACTGAAGCTTTCTTT. It yields the protein CASSPAVGDTEAFF. The chain carries TRBV5-4 and TRBJ1-1; the D gene is possibly TRBD1 (5 bases). The germline V gene encodes CDR1 SGHNT and CDR2 YYREEE (reference sequence). CDR3 size: 14 residues. The V end lost 4 bases, the J end lost 3 bases, and 13 bases lay between the germline ends. Full variable domain (remainder filled in from reference TRBV5-4 and TRBJ1-1): ETGVTQSPTHLIKTRGQQVTLRCSSQSGHNTVSWYQQALGQGPQFIFQYYREEENGRGNFPPRFSGLQFPNYSSELNVNALELDDSALYLCASSPAVGDTEAFFGQGTRLTVV.

V is TRBV7-2 and J is TRBJ2-3; maybe TRBD1 (6 bases). This CDR3 has 14 residues. The V end lost 5 bases, the J end lost 0 bases, and 9 bases lay between the germline ends. Germline loops: CDR1 SGHTA, CDR2 FQGNSA. For the CDR3, the DNA is TGTGCCAGCAGCGCCGGACAGAGCACAGATACGCAGTATTTT. Amino acid sequence: CASSAGQSTDTQYF.

The sample holds a few counts of this clone. This chain links TRBV6-2 or TRBV6-3 with TRBJ2-4, with D possibly TRBD2 on 6 matching bases. The CDR3 has 13 amino acids. Trimming cost V 6 bases and J 9 bases, with 15 bases left between them. Per germline, CDR1 MNHEY and CDR2 SVGEGT. The DNA of the CDR3 is TGTGCCAGCAGCACCCCTCTAGCGCCCATTCAGTACTTC. Translated, it gives CASSTPLAPIQYF.

The chain links TRBV27 to TRBJ1-5; the D is unclear. V was trimmed by 2 bases and J by 9 bases, leaving 14 bases between them. Germline V CDR1 and CDR2: MNHEY, SMNVEV (reference sequence). The CDR3 is 14 amino acids. CDR3 in DNA: TGTGCCAGCAGTTTACTCGGCCGTTATTGGCCCCAGCATTTT. It translates to CASSLLGRYWPQHF.

The chain combines TRBV5-1 with TRBJ2-5; 10 positions match TRBD2. The germline V gene encodes CDR1 SGHRS and CDR2 YFSETQ. The J segment lost 4 bases and the V segment lost 2 bases, leaving 14 bases of the junction unmatched. This CDR3 has 18 amino acids. As DNA, the CDR3 is TGCGCCAGCAGCTTCCCCCTCGAGCGGGGGGGCAATTTAGAGACCCAGTACTTC. Encoded protein: CASSFPLERGGNLETQYF.

The count of this clone is one. This chain connects TRBV6-4 to TRBJ2-3, with D tentatively TRBD1 (5 bases). V was shortened by 6 bases and J by 2 bases, with 15 bases between the two germline ends. Germline CDR1 reads MRHNA; CDR2 reads SNTAGT. This CDR3 contains 15 residues. CDR3 residues: CASSVGQGNTDTQYF. The CDR3 DNA follows: TGTGCCAGCAGCGTAGGGCAGGGAAACACAGATACGCAGTATTTT.

The chain uses TRBV3-1 (or the pseudogene TRBV3-2) and TRBJ1-1; D unclear. Germline CDR1 is LGHDT and CDR2 is YNNKEL (reference sequence). Trimming shortened V by 2 bases and J by 3 bases, and 16 bases separated the two germline ends. The CDR3 runs to 16 residues. CDR3 loop: CASSQTTGVTDTEAFF. The CDR3 bases are TGTGCCAGCAGCCAAACGACCGGGGTGACGGACACTGAAGCTTTCTTT.

This clone was observed a handful of times. The chain has TRBV6-5 and TRBJ2-7, with D possibly TRBD2 on 6 matching bases. Per the germline V gene, CDR1 is MNHEY and CDR2 is SVGAGI. The CDR3 loop spans 12 amino acids. V shed 9 bases and J shed 3 bases, with 12 bases lying between them. CDR3 amino acids: CASRDSIYEQYF. CDR3 in DNA: TGTGCCAGTCGGGACTCTATCTACGAGCAGTACTTC.

This clone has a single count. Here the CDR3 DNA reads TGTGCCAGCAGCCCTGACAGCCGCCCGGGCTACACCTTC. Encoded protein: CASSPDSRPGYTF. V and J are TRBV5-4 and TRBJ1-2, with D maybe TRBD1 (5 bases). Germline values: CDR1 SGHNT, CDR2 YYREEE (reference sequence). The germline V and J ends were trimmed by 4 bases and 8 bases, with 15 bases remaining between them. This CDR3 comprises 13 residues.

This rearrangement joins TRBV19 to TRBJ1-1; D is unresolved. The germline CDR1 and CDR2 sequences are LNHDA and SQIVND (reference sequence). Trimming took 6 bases from V and 0 from J, leaving 8 bases between them. This CDR3 contains 13 residues. The CDR3 DNA reads TGTGCCAGTAGGGCAGTTATGAACACTGAAGCTTTCTTT. Protein product: CASRAVMNTEAFF.

The chain uses TRBV5-4 and TRBJ2-5; D is ambiguous. The CDR3 is 14 residues long. The V gene lost 4 bases and the J gene lost 2 bases, with 12 bases spanning the gap. Looked up from germline, CDR1 is SGHNT and CDR2 is YYREEE (reference sequence). The CDR3 is CASSQSGRQETQYF. The CDR3 bases are TGTGCCAGCAGCCAATCAGGCAGGCAAGAGACCCAGTACTTC. The full variable domain, with the rest looked up from reference TRBV5-4 and TRBJ2-5, is ETGVTQSPTHLIKTRGQQVTLRCSSQSGHNTVSWYQQALGQGPQFIFQYYREEENGRGNFPPRFSGLQFPNYSSELNVNALELDDSALYLCASSQSGRQETQYFGPGTRLLVL.

V gene TRBV12-3 or TRBV12-4 combines with J gene TRBJ2-5; D gene uncertain. CDR3 length: 12 amino acids. V was cut by 6 bases and J by 3 bases, with 8 bases left in between. This CDR3 is CASRTVEETQYF. CDR3 coding DNA: TGTGCCAGCAGGACGGTGGAAGAGACCCAGTACTTC.

CDR3 in DNA: TGTGCCAGCAGCCCCCGACCCGACTACGAGCAGTACTTC. Translating it yields CASSPRPDYEQYF. V gene TRBV7-8 combines with J gene TRBJ2-7, with D hard to call. The germline V gene encodes CDR1 SGHVS and CDR2 FQNEAQ. The CDR3 sequence is 13 residues long. V was trimmed by 5 bases and J by 3 bases, leaving 11 bases between them.

The chain employs TRBV5-5 and TRBJ1-2; D not resolved. Trimming cost V 0 bases and J 0 bases, with 6 bases left between them. This CDR3 is 14 amino acids long. Germline V gene data show CDR1 as SGHKS and CDR2 as YYEKEE (reference sequence). CDR3 in amino acids: CASSLGTANYGYTF. For the CDR3, the DNA is TGTGCCAGCAGCTTGGGGACGGCTAACTATGGCTACACCTTC.

The CDR3 nucleotides are TGTGCCAGCAGTTTCGAGGGGGGAGTAAACTATGGCTACACCTTC. It yields the protein CASSFEGGVNYGYTF. The rearrangement links TRBV6-5 to TRBJ1-2, with D maybe TRBD1 (6 bases). The germline CDR1 and CDR2 sequences are MNHEY and SVGAGI. The CDR3 is made up of 15 amino acids. V lost 4 bases, J lost 2 bases, and 14 bases lay in between.

V and J are TRBV3-1 (or the pseudogene TRBV3-2) and TRBJ1-1; no definite D call. CDR1 and CDR2 (germline): LGHDT, YNNKEL (reference sequence). The CDR3 is made up of 14 amino acids. The V gene lost 0 bases and the J gene lost 3 bases, with 8 bases spanning the gap. The CDR3 loop reads CASSQEIGYTEAFF. CDR3 bases: TGTGCCAGCAGCCAAGAAATCGGATACACTGAAGCTTTCTTT.

The J gene is TRBJ2-3, the V gene TRBV5-1; perhaps D is TRBD1 or TRBD2 (5 bases each). Germline V gene lookup returns CDR1 SGHRS and CDR2 YFSETQ. The CDR3 contains 14 residues. Trimming removed 4 bases at V and 2 bases at J, with 11 bases between. The DNA of the CDR3 is TGCGCCAGCAGCCCCAGGGACCCCACAGATACGCAGTATTTT. Its protein product is CASSPRDPTDTQYF.